This record covers a single TCR beta chain. The sample comes from a study of CXCR3-negative and CXCR3-positive naive CD8 T cells. Looked up from germline, CDR1 is MDHEN and CDR2 is SYDVKM. This CDR3 is 17 amino acids long. The libraries of TRB cDNA were constructed through 5' RACE using UMI labels. For each CDR3 protein, TCRdb gives one entry from its re-call of the 5' RACE reads, without DNA. The specimen's table records over 70,000 distinct CDR3 sequences. The receptor comes from a human donor in good health. Some clones in this sample may be carry-over from other donors' samples. The sequenced sample was naive CXCR3- CD8+ T cells from blood. Documented subset: CD45RO-CCR7+CD27+CD95- naive CD8+ T cells lacking CXCR3 (TNR3-). This chain links TRBV28 with TRBJ1-3; TCRdb calls TRBD1, which cannot be checked without DNA. CDR3: CASSFSIPGRPGNTIYF.